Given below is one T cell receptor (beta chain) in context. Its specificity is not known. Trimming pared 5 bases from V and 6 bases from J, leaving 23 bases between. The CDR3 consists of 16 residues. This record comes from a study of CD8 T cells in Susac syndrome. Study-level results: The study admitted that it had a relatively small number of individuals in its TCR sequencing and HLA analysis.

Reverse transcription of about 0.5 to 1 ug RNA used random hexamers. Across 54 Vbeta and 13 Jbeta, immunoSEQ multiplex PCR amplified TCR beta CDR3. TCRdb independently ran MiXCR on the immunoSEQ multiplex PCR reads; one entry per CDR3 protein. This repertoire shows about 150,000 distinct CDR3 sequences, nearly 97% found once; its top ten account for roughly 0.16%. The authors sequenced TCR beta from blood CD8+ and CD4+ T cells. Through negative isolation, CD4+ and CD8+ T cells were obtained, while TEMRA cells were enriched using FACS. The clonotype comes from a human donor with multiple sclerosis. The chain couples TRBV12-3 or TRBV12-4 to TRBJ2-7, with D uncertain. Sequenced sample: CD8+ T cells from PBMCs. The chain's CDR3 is CASSPLPSGRPAEQYF. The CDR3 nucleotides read TGTGCCAGCAGTCCCTTACCCTCGGGCCGTCCGGCCGAGCAGTACTTC.